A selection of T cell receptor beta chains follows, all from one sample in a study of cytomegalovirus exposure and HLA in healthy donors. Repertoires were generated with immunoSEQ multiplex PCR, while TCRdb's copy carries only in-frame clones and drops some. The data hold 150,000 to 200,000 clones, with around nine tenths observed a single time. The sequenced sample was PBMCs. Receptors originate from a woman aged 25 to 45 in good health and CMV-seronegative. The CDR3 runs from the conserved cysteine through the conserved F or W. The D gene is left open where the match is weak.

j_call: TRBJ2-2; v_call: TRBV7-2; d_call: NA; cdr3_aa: CASSLEPKTGELFF; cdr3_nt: TGTGCCAGCAGCTTAGAACCTAAAACCGGGGAGCTGTTTTTT
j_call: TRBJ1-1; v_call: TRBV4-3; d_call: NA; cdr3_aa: CASSQDEGNTEAFF; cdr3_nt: TGCGCCAGCAGCCAAGATGAGGGGAACACTGAAGCTTTCTTT
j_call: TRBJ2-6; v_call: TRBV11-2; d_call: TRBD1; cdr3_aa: CASSLPGQGTGANVLTF; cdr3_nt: TGTGCCAGCAGCTTACCTGGACAGGGAACTGGGGCCAACGTCCTGACTTTC
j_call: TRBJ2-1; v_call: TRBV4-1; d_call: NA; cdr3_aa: CASSPAKVSLKDEQFF; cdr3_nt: TGCGCCAGCAGCCCAGCCAAGGTATCACTAAAGGATGAGCAGTTCTTC
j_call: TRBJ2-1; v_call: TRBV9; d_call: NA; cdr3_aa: CASRKAGATEQFF; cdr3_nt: TGTGCCAGCCGTAAGGCAGGGGCCACTGAGCAGTTCTTC
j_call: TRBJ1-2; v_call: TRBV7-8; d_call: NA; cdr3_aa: CASSLSGGAYGYTF; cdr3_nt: TGTGCCAGCAGCTTATCCGGGGGGGCGTATGGCTACACCTTC
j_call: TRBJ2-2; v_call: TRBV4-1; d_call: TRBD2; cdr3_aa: CASSRGGLAGPHSGELFF; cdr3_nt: TGCGCCAGCAGCCGAGGGGGACTAGCGGGACCTCATTCCGGGGAGCTGTTTTTT
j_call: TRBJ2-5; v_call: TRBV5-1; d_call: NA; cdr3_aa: CASSSSTSTYSEAREETQYF; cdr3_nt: TGCGCCAGCAGCTCTAGTACCAGTACCTACTCGGAGGCAAGGGAGGAGACCCAGTACTTC
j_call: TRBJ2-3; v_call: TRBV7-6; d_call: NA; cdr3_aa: CASSGRRGSTDTQYF; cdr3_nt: TGTGCCAGCAGCGGACGGAGGGGTAGCACAGATACGCAGTATTTT
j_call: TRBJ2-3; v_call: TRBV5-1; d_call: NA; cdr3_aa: CASSIRGIDTQYF; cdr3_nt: TGCGCCAGCAGTATCAGGGGTATCGATACGCAGTATTTT
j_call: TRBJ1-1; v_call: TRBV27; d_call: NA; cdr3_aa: CASRAGDKPNTEAFF; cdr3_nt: TGTGCCAGCAGGGCAGGGGATAAACCGAACACTGAAGCTTTCTTT